This TCR beta chain was retrieved from a study of post-analysis software for immune sequencing data. Study findings and constraints: Normalized Chao1 diversity was significantly lower in multiple sclerosis patients than in controls. Compared with controls, patients had more of 4 to 6 TRBV segments, including TRBV5-6, TRBV5-1 and TRBV20-1.

Comment on this clonotype: Its antigen is undetermined.

V lost 1 base, J lost 8 bases, and 14 bases lay in between. The length of the CDR3 is 14 residues. Germline loops: CDR1 SGHVS, CDR2 FQNEAQ. TCR beta cDNA libraries included unique molecular identifiers. In TCRdb, the PCR reads were re-called with MiXCR into one record per CDR3 protein. The sample holds hundreds of thousands of distinct CDR3 sequences, about 53% seen once. Sequenced input: blood. The V gene is TRBV7-8, the J gene TRBJ1-2; D unclear. This clonotype was obtained from a girl under 18 with multiple sclerosis. In DNA, the CDR3 is TGTGCCAGCAGCTTAGAATTGGTTGCTAGCGGCTACACCTTC. Protein sequence: CASSLELVASGYTF.